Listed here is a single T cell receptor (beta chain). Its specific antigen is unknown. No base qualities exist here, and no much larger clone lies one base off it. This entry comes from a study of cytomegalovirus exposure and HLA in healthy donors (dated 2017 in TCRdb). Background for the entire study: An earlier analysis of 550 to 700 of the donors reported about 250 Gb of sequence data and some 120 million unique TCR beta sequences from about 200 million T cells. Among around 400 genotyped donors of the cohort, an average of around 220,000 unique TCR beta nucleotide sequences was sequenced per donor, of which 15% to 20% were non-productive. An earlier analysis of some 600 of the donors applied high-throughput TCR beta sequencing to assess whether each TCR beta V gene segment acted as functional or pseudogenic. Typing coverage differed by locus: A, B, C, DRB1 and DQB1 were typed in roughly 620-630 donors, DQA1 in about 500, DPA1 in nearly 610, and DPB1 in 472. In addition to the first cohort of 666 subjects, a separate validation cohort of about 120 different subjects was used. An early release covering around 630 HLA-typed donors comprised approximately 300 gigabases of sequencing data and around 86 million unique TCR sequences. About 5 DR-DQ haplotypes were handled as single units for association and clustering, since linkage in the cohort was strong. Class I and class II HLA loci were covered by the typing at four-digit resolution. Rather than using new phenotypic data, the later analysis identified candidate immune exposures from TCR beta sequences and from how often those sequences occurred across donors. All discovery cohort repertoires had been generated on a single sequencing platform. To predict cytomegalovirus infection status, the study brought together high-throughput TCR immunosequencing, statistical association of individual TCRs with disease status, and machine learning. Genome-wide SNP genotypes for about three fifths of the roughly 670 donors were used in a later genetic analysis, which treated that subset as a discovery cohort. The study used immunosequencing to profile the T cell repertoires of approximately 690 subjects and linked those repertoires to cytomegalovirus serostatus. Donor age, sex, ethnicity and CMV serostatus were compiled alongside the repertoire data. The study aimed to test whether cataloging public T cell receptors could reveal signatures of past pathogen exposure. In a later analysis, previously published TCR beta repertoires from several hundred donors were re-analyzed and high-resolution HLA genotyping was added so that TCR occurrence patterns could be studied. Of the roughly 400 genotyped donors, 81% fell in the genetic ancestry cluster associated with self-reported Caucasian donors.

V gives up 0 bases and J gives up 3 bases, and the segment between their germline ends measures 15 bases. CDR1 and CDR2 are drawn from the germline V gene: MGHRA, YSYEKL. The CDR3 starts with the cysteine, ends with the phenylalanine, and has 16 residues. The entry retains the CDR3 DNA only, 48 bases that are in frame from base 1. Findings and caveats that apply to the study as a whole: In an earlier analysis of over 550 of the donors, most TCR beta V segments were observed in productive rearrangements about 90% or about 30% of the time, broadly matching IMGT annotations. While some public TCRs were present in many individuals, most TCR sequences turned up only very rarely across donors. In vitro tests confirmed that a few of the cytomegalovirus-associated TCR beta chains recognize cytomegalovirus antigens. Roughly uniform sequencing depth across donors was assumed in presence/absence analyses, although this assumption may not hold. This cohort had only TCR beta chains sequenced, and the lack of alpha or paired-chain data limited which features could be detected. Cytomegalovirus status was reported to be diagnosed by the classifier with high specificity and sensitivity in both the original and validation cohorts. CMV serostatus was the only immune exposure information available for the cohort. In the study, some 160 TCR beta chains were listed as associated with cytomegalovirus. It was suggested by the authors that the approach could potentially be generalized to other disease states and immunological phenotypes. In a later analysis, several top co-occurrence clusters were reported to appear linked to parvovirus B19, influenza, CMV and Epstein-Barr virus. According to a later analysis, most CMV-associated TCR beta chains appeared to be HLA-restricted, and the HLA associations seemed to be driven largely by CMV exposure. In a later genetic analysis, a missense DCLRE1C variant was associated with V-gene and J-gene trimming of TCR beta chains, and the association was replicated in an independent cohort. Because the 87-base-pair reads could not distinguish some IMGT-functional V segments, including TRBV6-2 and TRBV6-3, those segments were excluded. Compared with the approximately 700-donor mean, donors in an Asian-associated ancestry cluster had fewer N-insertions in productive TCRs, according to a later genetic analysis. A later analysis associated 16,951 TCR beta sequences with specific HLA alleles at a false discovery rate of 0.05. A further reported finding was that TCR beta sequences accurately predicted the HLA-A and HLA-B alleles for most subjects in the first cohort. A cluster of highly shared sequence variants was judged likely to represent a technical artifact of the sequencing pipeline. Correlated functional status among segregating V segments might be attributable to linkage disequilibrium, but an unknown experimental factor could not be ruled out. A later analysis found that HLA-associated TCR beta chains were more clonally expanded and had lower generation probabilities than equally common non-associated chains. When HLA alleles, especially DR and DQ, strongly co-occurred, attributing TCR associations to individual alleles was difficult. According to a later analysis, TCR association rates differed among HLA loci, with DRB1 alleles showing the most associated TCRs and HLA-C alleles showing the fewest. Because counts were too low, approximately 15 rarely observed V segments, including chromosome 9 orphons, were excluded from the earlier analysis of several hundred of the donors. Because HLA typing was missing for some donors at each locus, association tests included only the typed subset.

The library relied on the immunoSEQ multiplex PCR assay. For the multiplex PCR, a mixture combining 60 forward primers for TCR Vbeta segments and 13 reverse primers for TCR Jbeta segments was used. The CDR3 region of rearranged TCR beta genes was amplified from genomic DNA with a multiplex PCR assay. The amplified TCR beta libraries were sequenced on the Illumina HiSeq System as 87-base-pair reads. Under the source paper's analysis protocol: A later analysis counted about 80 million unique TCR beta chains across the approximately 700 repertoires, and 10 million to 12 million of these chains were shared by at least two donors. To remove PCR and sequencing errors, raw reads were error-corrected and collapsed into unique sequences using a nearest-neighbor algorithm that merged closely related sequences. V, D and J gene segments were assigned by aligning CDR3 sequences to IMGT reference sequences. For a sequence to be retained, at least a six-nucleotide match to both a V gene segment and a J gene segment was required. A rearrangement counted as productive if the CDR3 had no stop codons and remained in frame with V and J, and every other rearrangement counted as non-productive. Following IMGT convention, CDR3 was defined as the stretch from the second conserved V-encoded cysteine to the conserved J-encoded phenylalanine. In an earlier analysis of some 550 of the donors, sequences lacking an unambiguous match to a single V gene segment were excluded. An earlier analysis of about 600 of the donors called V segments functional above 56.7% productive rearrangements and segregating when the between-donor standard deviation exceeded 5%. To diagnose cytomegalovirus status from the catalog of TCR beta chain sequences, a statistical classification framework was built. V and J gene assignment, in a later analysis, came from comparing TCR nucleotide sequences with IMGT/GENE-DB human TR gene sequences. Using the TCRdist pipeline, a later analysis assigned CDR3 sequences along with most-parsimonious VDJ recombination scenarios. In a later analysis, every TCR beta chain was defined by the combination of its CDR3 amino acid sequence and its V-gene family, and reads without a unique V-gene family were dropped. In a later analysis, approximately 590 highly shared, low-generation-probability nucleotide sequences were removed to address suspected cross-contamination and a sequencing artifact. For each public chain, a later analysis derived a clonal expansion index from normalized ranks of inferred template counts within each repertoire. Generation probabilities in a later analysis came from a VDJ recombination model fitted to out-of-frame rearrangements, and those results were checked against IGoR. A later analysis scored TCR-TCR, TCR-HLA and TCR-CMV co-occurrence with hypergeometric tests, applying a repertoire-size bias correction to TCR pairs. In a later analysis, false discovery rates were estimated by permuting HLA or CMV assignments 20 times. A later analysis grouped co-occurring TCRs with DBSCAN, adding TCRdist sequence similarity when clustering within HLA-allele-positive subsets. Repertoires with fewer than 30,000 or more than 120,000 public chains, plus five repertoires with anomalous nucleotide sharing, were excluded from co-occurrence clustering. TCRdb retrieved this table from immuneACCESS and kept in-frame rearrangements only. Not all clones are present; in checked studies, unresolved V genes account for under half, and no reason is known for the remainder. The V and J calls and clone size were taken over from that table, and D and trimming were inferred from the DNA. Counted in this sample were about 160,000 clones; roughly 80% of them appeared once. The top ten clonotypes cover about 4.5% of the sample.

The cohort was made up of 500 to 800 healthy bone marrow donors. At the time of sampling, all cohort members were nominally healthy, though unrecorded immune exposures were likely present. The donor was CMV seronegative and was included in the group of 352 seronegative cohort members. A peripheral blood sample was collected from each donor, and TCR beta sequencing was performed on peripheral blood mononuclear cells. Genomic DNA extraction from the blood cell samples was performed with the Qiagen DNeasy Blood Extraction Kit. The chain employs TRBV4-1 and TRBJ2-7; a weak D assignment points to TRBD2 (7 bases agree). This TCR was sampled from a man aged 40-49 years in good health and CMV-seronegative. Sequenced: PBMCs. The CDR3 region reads CASSQDIGGLDYEQYF. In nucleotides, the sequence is TGCGCCAGCAGCCAAGATATCGGGGGGCTCGACTACGAGCAGTACTTC.